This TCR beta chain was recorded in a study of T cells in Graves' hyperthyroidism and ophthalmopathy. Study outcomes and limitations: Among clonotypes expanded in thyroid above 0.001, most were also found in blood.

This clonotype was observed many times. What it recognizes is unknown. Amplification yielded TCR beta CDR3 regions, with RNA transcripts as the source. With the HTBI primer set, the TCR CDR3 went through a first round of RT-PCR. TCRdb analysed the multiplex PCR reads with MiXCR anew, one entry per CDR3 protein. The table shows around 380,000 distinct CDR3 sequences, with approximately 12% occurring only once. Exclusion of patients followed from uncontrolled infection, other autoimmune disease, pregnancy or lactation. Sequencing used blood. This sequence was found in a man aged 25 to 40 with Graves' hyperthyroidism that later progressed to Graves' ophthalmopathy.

CDR3 residues: CASSRGSPEAFF. The CDR3 bases are TGTGCCAGCAGTCGGGGATCTCCTGAAGCTTTCTTT. This chain links TRBV28 with TRBJ1-1; D is undetermined. The V gene's germline CDR1 is MDHEN and CDR2 SYDVKM. The CDR3 runs 12 residues. V lost 5 bases, J lost 6 bases, and 10 bases lay in between.